This TCR beta chain stems from a study of T-cell reconstitution after alpha-beta-depleted transplantation in children. Using unique molecular identifiers, the investigators prepared the TCRbeta library. Using its own MiXCR run on the PCR reads, TCRdb lists one record per CDR3 protein. The table has hundreds of thousands of distinct CDR3 sequences, roughly 13% seen once. The trim removed 3 bases at V and 3 bases at J, leaving 4 bases unmatched. Germline assignment: CDR1 SQVTM and CDR2 ANQGSEA. The CDR3 length is 14 residues. Specimen: PBMCs, mostly from graft donor cells, collected 360 days after TCRalphabeta/CD19-depleted stem cell transplant. The chain uses TRBV29-1 and TRBJ2-3; TRBD2 matches at 9 bases. This TCR derives from a male patient between 5 and 17 years old who had a stem cell transplant for acute myeloid leukemia, so the T cells may come from the graft donor. The CDR3 reads CSVEIAGETDTQYF. The CDR3 coding sequence is TGCAGCGTTGAGATAGCGGGAGAGACAGATACGCAGTATTTT.